This T cell receptor (beta chain) was sequenced in a study of CD4 and CD8 cells across lung adenocarcinoma regions. Each CDR3 protein is one row after TCRdb ran MiXCR on the PCR reads. The repertoire consists of approximately 3,100 distinct CDR3 sequences, with about 60% occurring once and the leading ten covering approximately 15%. Germline V lookup: CDR1 SGHTA, CDR2 FQGNSA. The CDR3 is made up of 15 amino acids. Donors had localized lung adenocarcinoma, a non-small cell lung cancer. The TCR comes from a female donor with lung adenocarcinoma. The CD4 and CD8 labels of this study may be unreliable. Sequenced sample: CD8+ T cells from the margin of a lung tumor. This sequence joins TRBV7-2 and TRBJ2-1, with TRBD1 identical over 8 bases. The end of the DNA aligns better with TRBJ2-7, so the J call may be wrong. The CDR3 DNA follows: TGTGCCAGCAGCTTGTCCGGGACAGGATTCTACGAGCAGTACTTC. Translating gives CASSLSGTGFYEQYF.